The 3 T cell receptor beta chains in this list originate from one sample, sequenced in a study of shared clonotypes between healthy human individuals (dated by TCRdb to between 2020 and 2021). Libraries were constructed by the immunoSEQ multiplex PCR assay. The source is immuneACCESS, and TCRdb retained only in-frame sequences with V and J called. Part of the clones is not carried over; for the studies checked, unresolved V genes explain less than half of this, and the remainder is unexplained. The sample has about 2.3 million clones on record, roughly 92% of them singletons. Jointly, the top ten make up 0.3% to 0.4% of the sample. The sample comprised naive CD4+ T cells from PBMCs. This specimen's cell subset or site label, per the study, means: CD45RA+ positively selected. These TCRs come from a man in his late teens or twenties in good health. Some clones in this sample may be carry-over from other donors' samples.

The V gene is TRBV6-5, the J gene TRBJ1-5; D is uncertain. The CDR3 totals 15 residues. CDR1 is MNHEY and CDR2 is SVGAGI in the germline V gene. V shed 5 bases and J shed 0 bases, with 11 bases lying between them. CDR3: CASSNGRYSNQPQHF. For the CDR3, the DNA is TGTGCCAGCAGTAACGGGAGGTATAGCAATCAGCCCCAGCATTTT.

The V gene is TRBV28, the J gene TRBJ2-1, with TRBD2 matching 9 bases. Per the germline V gene, CDR1 is MDHEN and CDR2 is SYDVKM. The CDR3 is made up of 16 amino acids. The V gene end was trimmed by 6 bases and the J gene end by 7 bases; junction bases not matched to a gene: 13. The CDR3 region is CASSISGGRVWNEQFF. The CDR3, as DNA: TGTGCCAGCAGCATTTCGGGCGGGAGGGTCTGGAATGAGCAGTTCTTC.

V gene TRBV28 combines with J gene TRBJ2-7; TRBD1 or TRBD2 may be the D gene (5 bases each). Trimming removed 3 bases at V and 6 bases at J, with 12 bases between. The CDR3 has 13 residues. Germline V gives CDR1 MDHEN, CDR2 SYDVKM. CDR3 region: CASSLPQGVEQYF. The CDR3 DNA reads as TGTGCCAGCAGTTTGCCCCAGGGAGTCGAGCAGTACTTC.